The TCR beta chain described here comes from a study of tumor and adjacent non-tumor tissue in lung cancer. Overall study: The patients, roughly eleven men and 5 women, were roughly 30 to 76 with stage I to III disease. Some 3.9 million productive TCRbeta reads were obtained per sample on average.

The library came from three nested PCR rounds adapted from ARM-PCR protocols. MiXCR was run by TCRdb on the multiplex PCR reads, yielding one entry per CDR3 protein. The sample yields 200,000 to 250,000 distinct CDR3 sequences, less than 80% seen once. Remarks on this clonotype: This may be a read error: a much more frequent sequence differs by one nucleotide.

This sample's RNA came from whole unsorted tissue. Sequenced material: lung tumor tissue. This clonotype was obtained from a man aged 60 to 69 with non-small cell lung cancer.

CDR3 loop: CSARAGQSNTKAFF. CDR3 nucleotides: TGCAGTGCTAGGGCGGGACAGTCGAACACTAAAGCTTTCTTT. The chain employs TRBV20-1 and TRBJ1-1, with TRBD1 identical over 7 bases. CDR1 is DFQATT, CDR2 SNEGSKA, per germline (reference sequence). The CDR3 spans 14 residues.